These 26 T cell receptor beta chains came from one sample sequenced in a study of sequential checkpoint blockade in melanoma. Treatment of the sample: randomized to nivolumab then ipilimumab (arm A) or the reverse (arm B). The repertoire was sequenced with immunoSEQ multiplex PCR; TCRdb's copy has only in-frame clones and lacks some. Among roughly 8,800 clones, around 60% were seen once, and the ten largest hold around 41%. The source was CD8+ T cells sorted from blood (inferred from file names), collected from a patient given nivolumab and ipilimumab in sequence. The receptors were sampled from a human donor with melanoma.

The chain links TRBV4-3 to TRBJ1-1; possible D gene TRBD1, 5 bases. The CDR3 covers 13 residues. Germline V gene lookup returns CDR1 LGHNA and CDR2 YSLEER. Trimming left V 1 base short and J 5 bases short, with 8 bases between. CDR3 coding DNA: TGCGCCAGCAGCCAAGGGGGCTGGACTGAAGCTTTCTTT. Amino acids: CASSQGGWTEAFF.

This clone was found once. The chain has TRBV13 and TRBJ2-3; D not certain. This CDR3 has 14 residues. In germline, CDR1 is PRHDT, CDR2 FYEKMQ (reference sequence). Trimming shortened V by 1 base and J by 3 bases, and 8 bases separated the two germline ends. The CDR3 here is CASSLDPQTDTQYF. The CDR3 nucleotides are TGTGCCAGCAGCTTAGATCCCCAGACAGATACGCAGTATTTT.

The chain employs TRBV5-1 and TRBJ2-1; D not resolved. CDR3 length: 11 residues. V lost 5 bases and J lost 7, with 7 bases in between. Germline V lookup: CDR1 SGHRS, CDR2 YFSETQ. CDR3 sequence (DNA): TGCGCCAGCAGACTTGTAAATGAGCAGTTCTTC. Translation: CASRLVNEQFF.

This chain joins TRBV4-1 and TRBJ1-1, with TRBD1 as a possible D gene (5 bases). Germline-derived CDR1 and CDR2 are MGHRA and YSYEKL. The CDR3 is made up of 15 amino acids. Trimming took off 3 bases at V and 8 bases at J, with 19 bases between the two ends. CDR3 residues: CASSQETGRGAEAFF. CDR3 sequence (DNA): TGCGCCAGCAGCCAGGAAACAGGCCGCGGAGCCGAAGCTTTCTTT.

V usage is TRBV27 and J usage is TRBJ1-1; TRBD1 agrees at 8 bases. With 2 bases clipped from V and 0 bases from J, the junction kept 5 bases outside the gene matches. The CDR3 length is 16 residues. Per the germline V gene, CDR1 is MNHEY and CDR2 is SMNVEV (reference sequence). The DNA for the CDR3 is TGTGCCAGCAGTTTACTAACAGGGGGGTTGAACACTGAAGCTTTCTTT. Translated: CASSLLTGGLNTEAFF.

The gene calls are TRBV5-6 and TRBJ2-3, with D possibly being TRBD2 (6 bases). Trimming took 6 bases from V and 6 from J, leaving 20 bases between them. The CDR3 is 15 residues long. Looked up from germline, CDR1 is SGHDT and CDR2 is YYEEEE. The CDR3 region is CASKLAGTGEDTQYF. The CDR3 DNA reads as TGTGCCAGCAAATTGGCCGGGACGGGGGAGGATACGCAGTATTTT.

The chain joins TRBV4-3 to TRBJ2-4, with TRBD2 matching over 8 bases. Germline V gene sequence: CDR1 LGHNA, CDR2 YSLEER. V trimming: 4 bases; J trimming: 8 bases; junction bases outside the gene matches: 4. The CDR3 extends over 13 amino acids. Here the CDR3 reads CASSPLGGDIQYF. CDR3 DNA: TGCGCCAGCAGCCCCCTCGGGGGGGACATTCAGTACTTC.

The chain recombines TRBV30 with TRBJ2-5; D call uncertain. The tail of the sequence fits TRBJ2-7 better, so the J call may be wrong. Germline lookup yields CDR1 GTSNPN and CDR2 SVGIG (reference sequence). The CDR3 has 11 amino acids. The CDR3 sequence is CAWRNPYEQYF. The CDR3 DNA sequence: TGTGCCTGGAGAAATCCCTACGAGCAGTACTTC.

The rearrangement joins TRBV5-1 to TRBJ2-3; D not certain. The V gene lost 4 bases and the J gene lost 3 bases, with 12 bases spanning the gap. Per the germline V gene, CDR1 is SGHRS and CDR2 is YFSETQ. This CDR3 has 14 amino acids. The CDR3 spells CASSPESITDTQYF. In DNA form, the CDR3 reads TGCGCCAGCAGCCCAGAATCGATAACAGATACGCAGTATTTT.

The genes are TRBV27 and TRBJ1-1; D unclear. Germline CDR1 MNHEY, CDR2 SMNVEV (reference sequence). This CDR3 comprises 13 residues. Between the trimmed V and J ends, which lost 5 bases and 4 bases, there was a span of 11 bases. The CDR3 DNA is TGTGCCAGCAGTCCATTTACGGGCACTGAAGCTTTCTTT. It yields the protein CASSPFTGTEAFF.

The chain is built from TRBV6-5 and TRBJ1-2, with 10 bases lining up with TRBD1. Germline CDR1 MNHEY, CDR2 SVGAGI. V shed 7 bases and J 2 bases; nucleotides not matched to a gene: 4. This CDR3 is built from 14 residues. The CDR3 spells CASTWTGGNYGYTF. The CDR3 nucleotides read TGTGCCAGCACCTGGACAGGGGGGAACTATGGCTACACCTTC.

This clone was seen a single time. This chain joins TRBV2 and TRBJ2-1, with a tentative D call TRBD1 (7 bases). This CDR3 has 17 residues. Looked up from germline, CDR1 is SNHLY and CDR2 is FYNNEI. Trimming removed 1 base at V and 1 base at J, with 14 bases between. The CDR3 loop reads CASSEVGRGVSYNEQFF. CDR3 DNA: TGTGCCAGCAGTGAAGTTGGCAGGGGGGTATCCTACAATGAGCAGTTCTTC.

The CDR3 sequence: CASSKQLWDTQYF. CDR3 nucleotide sequence: TGTGCCAGTAGTAAACAGCTTTGGGATACGCAGTATTTT. This chain links TRBV19 with TRBJ2-3; D not resolved. The V end was cut by 4 bases, the J end by 6 bases, with 11 bases between. The CDR3 spans 13 residues. Germline V gene lookup returns CDR1 LNHDA and CDR2 SQIVND (reference sequence).

The chain is built from TRBV11-2 and TRBJ2-1; 7 bases line up with TRBD1. Per the germline V gene, CDR1 is SGHAT and CDR2 is FQNNGV. V trimming: 5 bases; J trimming: 7 bases; junction bases outside the gene matches: 8. The CDR3 has 14 amino acids. This CDR3 is CASSPRSRGNEQFF. DNA for the CDR3: TGTGCCAGCAGCCCTCGGAGCAGGGGGAATGAGCAGTTCTTC.

The chain joins TRBV9 to TRBJ2-3; no reliable D call. The CDR3 contains 18 residues. Trimming removed 4 bases from V and 0 bases from J, with 21 bases in between. CDR1 and CDR2 from the germline V gene are SGDLS and YYNGEE. The CDR3 nucleotides are TGTGCCAGCAGCCACGCGCGTGAGCTCGCGGTAAGCACAGATACGCAGTATTTT. As protein: CASSHARELAVSTDTQYF.

The chain has TRBV27 and TRBJ2-7; 8 positions agree with TRBD2. Trimming removed 5 bases from V and 2 bases from J; junction bases left unmatched: 8. The CDR3 spans 15 residues. In germline, CDR1 is MNHEY, CDR2 SMNVEV (reference sequence). In nucleotides, the CDR3 is TGTGCCAGCAGTCGGGGGGGAAAGGGTACCTACGAGCAGTACTTC. Amino acid sequence: CASSRGGKGTYEQYF.

The V gene is TRBV4-1, the J gene TRBJ2-5; 7 bases fit TRBD2. CDR1 is MGHRA and CDR2 is YSYEKL in the germline V gene. This CDR3 contains 16 residues. The junction had 4 bases not matched to a gene; V was cut back by 0 bases and J by 0 bases. The CDR3 reads CASSQEGLADQETQYF. CDR3 DNA sequence: TGCGCCAGCAGCCAAGAAGGGCTAGCGGACCAAGAGACCCAGTACTTC.

This clone was observed a handful of times. This rearrangement joins TRBV4-3 to TRBJ1-4; weak D call: TRBD1 (5 bases). Germline lookup yields CDR1 LGHNA and CDR2 YSLEER. The length of the CDR3 is 16 residues. Trimming removed 0 bases from V and 3 bases from J, with 11 bases in between. Written as DNA, the CDR3 is TGCGCCAGCAGCCAAGACCCAGGGTTGGCTAATGAAAAACTGTTTTTT. This sequence encodes CASSQDPGLANEKLFF.

This clone has a handful of counts. CDR3 sequence: CASGGGTASTDTQYF. The CDR3 DNA sequence: TGTGCTAGTGGCGGCGGGACAGCTAGCACAGATACGCAGTATTTT. This rearrangement joins TRBV12-5 to TRBJ2-3, with D possibly being TRBD1 (7 bases). This CDR3 spans 15 amino acids. The V end lost 6 bases, the J end lost 0 bases, and 13 bases lay between the germline ends. Per germline, CDR1 LGHNT and CDR2 FRNRAP.

The chain combines TRBV29-1 with TRBJ2-3, with 8 bases fitting TRBD2. Germline V gene lookup returns CDR1 SQVTM and CDR2 ANQGSEA. V was clipped by 7 bases and J by 4 bases; unmatched bases: 7. There are 13 residues in the CDR3. The CDR3 nucleotides are TGCAGCGGGAAGCGGGGGATCGCAGATACGCAGTATTTT. Encoded protein: CSGKRGIADTQYF.

V is TRBV11-3 and J is TRBJ2-1; 9 positions match TRBD1. The trim removed 0 bases at V and 5 bases at J, leaving 11 bases unmatched. Germline V gene sequence: CDR1 SGHNT, CDR2 YENEEA. The CDR3 runs 18 residues. The CDR3 region has the DNA TGTGCCAGCAGCTTAGACGGGACAGGGATCTCCTACGACAATGAGCAGTTCTTC. The encoded protein is CASSLDGTGISYDNEQFF.

This clone showed up just a few times. The gene calls are TRBV9 and TRBJ2-3; 8 bases are shared with TRBD2. This CDR3 comprises 14 residues. The trim removed 2 bases at V and 3 bases at J, leaving 2 bases unmatched. The V gene's germline CDR1 is SGDLS and CDR2 YYNGEE. Written as DNA, the CDR3 is TGTGCCAGCAGCGTGTTAGCGGGAACAGATACGCAGTATTTT. It specifies CASSVLAGTDTQYF.

This chain's CDR3 is CASSLWGGFQETQYF. CDR3 coding DNA: TGTGCCAGCAGCTTGTGGGGAGGGTTCCAAGAGACCCAGTACTTC. V usage is TRBV7-9 and J usage is TRBJ2-5, with TRBD2 matching over 7 bases. CDR3 length: 15 residues. Germline assignment: CDR1 SEHNR and CDR2 FQNEAQ (reference sequence). J lost 1 base, V lost 3 bases, and 5 bases had no gene match.

This clone was found a few times. V usage is TRBV6-1 and J usage is TRBJ2-2, with D possibly TRBD1 on 5 matching bases. The CDR3 is 15 amino acids. Germline lookup yields CDR1 MNHNS and CDR2 SASEGT. V was clipped by 2 bases and J by 5 bases, with 12 bases between them. In DNA, the CDR3 is TGTGCCAGCAGTGAATCAGGGCGAGGAACCGGGGAGCTGTTTTTT. Its protein product is CASSESGRGTGELFF.

J is TRBJ1-3 and V is TRBV5-5; 9 bases are a match to TRBD1. The germline V gene encodes CDR1 SGHKS and CDR2 YYEKEE (reference sequence). V was clipped by 3 bases and J by 4 bases; unmatched bases: 5. There are 15 residues in the CDR3. CDR3 in amino acids: CASSSGQGYGNTIYF. CDR3 nucleotide sequence: TGTGCCAGCAGCTCCGGACAGGGGTACGGAAACACCATATATTTT.

The rearrangement joins TRBV4-2 to TRBJ1-1; 9 nucleotides agree with TRBD1. This CDR3 has 14 residues. V lost 4 bases, J lost 3 bases, and 3 bases stayed unmatched. CDR1 is LGHNA, CDR2 YNFKEQ, per germline. CDR3 protein: CASSLGQGYTEAFF. CDR3 in DNA: TGTGCCAGCAGCCTCGGACAGGGGTACACTGAAGCTTTCTTT.